This TCR beta chain was documented in a study of T cells in Graves' hyperthyroidism and ophthalmopathy. Germline V gene lookup returns CDR1 SQVTM and CDR2 ANQGSEA. The CDR3 has 12 amino acids. V lost 7 bases, J lost 6 bases, and 6 bases stayed unmatched. TCR beta CDR3 regions were amplified from RNA transcripts. Carried out on the TCR CDR3, a first-round RT-PCR used the HTBI primer set. TCRdb reanalysed the multiplex PCR reads using MiXCR and keeps one entry per CDR3 protein. Of more than 150,000 distinct CDR3 sequences listed, about 15% were seen once; the top ten hold roughly 28%. In its sample, this clonotype was seen many times.

This TCR was recovered from a woman aged 45 to 65 with Graves' hyperthyroidism. The sample consisted of blood. The rearrangement links TRBV29-1 to TRBJ2-1; 7 positions match TRBD1. In DNA, the CDR3 is TGCAGCGCTCTCAGACAGGGCAATGAGCAGTTCTTC. It codes for CSALRQGNEQFF.